Given below is one T cell receptor (beta chain) in context. This sample stems from a study of CD8+CD57+ T cells in acquired aplastic anemia. V was cut by 6 bases and J by 4 bases, with 16 bases left in between. Germline assignment: CDR1 SNHLY and CDR2 FYNNEI. The CDR3 covers 14 residues. The study profiled TCR beta VDJ and CDR3 using genomic DNA as template. A single record per CDR3 protein comes from TCRdb applying MiXCR to the reads. The repertoire holds 150,000 to 200,000 distinct CDR3 sequences, with around 50% as singletons. CD8+CD57+ cell expansion, shown by flow cytometry, had occurred in the patients selected for sequencing. The patients all had a severe acquired aplastic anemia diagnosis.

The chain uses TRBV2 and TRBJ2-7, with D maybe TRBD1 (6 bases). Sequencing input: sorted CD4+, CD8+, or CD8+CD57+ T cells (not recorded which) from PBMCs. The TCR originated in a human donor with aplastic anemia. The CDR3 DNA follows: TGTGCCAGCAGGTACCGGGACATTGAATACGAGCAGTACTTC. It encodes CASRYRDIEYEQYF.